The rows below give T cell receptor beta chains drawn from one sample of a study of CD8 T cells in ankylosing spondylitis. One entry per CDR3 protein, called by TCRdb with MiXCR from the 5' RACE reads. The table shows about 320,000 distinct CDR3 sequences, with approximately 10% occurring only once. The source material was blood, either unsorted or a sorted T cell fraction (not recorded which). The receptors here all came from a female donor with ankylosing spondylitis or in good health (not recorded which). Both conserved end residues are part of each CDR3. A D gene is named only where the DNA matches it firmly. Rows give clone size only sometimes, using once, few, many, or a class for an expanded clone.

v_gene,j_gene,abundance,d_gene,CDR3aa,CDR3nt
TRBV20-1,TRBJ2-7,many,NA,CSAPQRGGTYEQYF,TGCAGTGCCCCCCAGCGAGGTGGTACCTACGAGCAGTACTTC
TRBV11-2,TRBJ2-7,many,NA,CASSFSQGTYEQYF,TGTGCCAGCAGCTTTTCCCAGGGAACCTACGAGCAGTACTTC
TRBV11-2,TRBJ2-1,many,TRBD1,CASSFGTGMYNEQFF,TGTGCCAGCAGCTTCGGGACAGGGATGTACAATGAGCAGTTCTTC
TRBV15,TRBJ1-4,NA,NA,CATSKRGTGASLNEKLFF,TGTGCCACCAGCAAAAGAGGAACAGGCGCTAGCCTTAATGAAAAACTGTTTTTT
TRBV7-2,TRBJ2-7,NA,TRBD2,CASSPEAGTNSYEQYF,TGTGCCAGCAGCCCTGAAGCCGGGACTAACTCCTACGAGCAGTACTTC
TRBV5-1,TRBJ1-1,many,TRBD1,CASSFYRGTTEAFF,TGCGCCAGCAGCTTTTACAGGGGGACCACTGAAGCTTTCTTT
TRBV9,TRBJ1-1,few,NA,CASSGMGGTEAFF,TGTGCCAGCAGCGGTATGGGCGGCACTGAAGCTTTCTTT
TRBV5-1,TRBJ2-2,many,NA,CASSSWAVNTGELFF,TGCGCCAGCAGCTCGTGGGCCGTGAACACCGGGGAGCTGTTTTTT
TRBV12-3/TRBV12-4,TRBJ2-1,few,NA,CASSLEVGNEQFF,TGTGCCAGCAGTTTGGAGGTGGGGAATGAGCAGTTCTTC
TRBV5-1,TRBJ2-3,few,NA,CASTPGWGSSTDTQYF,TGCGCCAGCACGCCGGGGTGGGGGAGTAGCACAGATACGCAGTATTTT
TRBV5-1,TRBJ2-7,many,NA,CASSLDPDYYEQYF,TGCGCCAGCAGCTTGGACCCAGATTACTACGAGCAGTACTTC
TRBV20-1,TRBJ2-1,many,NA,CSGAGDLEQFF,TGCAGTGGGGCGGGTGATCTAGAGCAGTTCTTC
TRBV7-8,TRBJ1-5,few,NA,CASSFLDRNSNQPQHF,TGTGCCAGCAGCTTTTTAGACAGAAACTCAAATCAGCCCCAGCATTTT
TRBV7-9,TRBJ2-3,many,NA,CASSTDLRGIDTQYF,TGTGCCAGCAGTACTGACCTCCGGGGGATAGATACGCAGTATTTT
TRBV20-1,TRBJ2-3,many,TRBD2,CSAPPPGGQPDTQYF,TGCAGTGCTCCTCCCCCGGGGGGGCAGCCAGATACGCAGTATTTT
TRBV12-3/TRBV12-4,TRBJ2-2,many,NA,CASSKGHLRTGELFF,TGTGCCAGCAGTAAGGGACACCTCCGCACCGGGGAGCTGTTTTTT
TRBV12-3/TRBV12-4,TRBJ2-4,many,TRBD1,CASSPRTGGGSKNIQYF,TGTGCCAGCAGTCCTCGGACAGGGGGCGGGTCCAAAAACATTCAGTACTTC
TRBV7-2,TRBJ2-7,few,TRBD2,CASSAVAGAYEQYF,TGTGCCAGCAGCGCAGTAGCGGGGGCCTACGAGCAGTACTTC
TRBV7-2,TRBJ2-5,many,NA,CASSYTQGLPGETQYF,TGTGCCAGCAGCTATACGCAGGGTCTCCCGGGAGAGACCCAGTACTTC
TRBV12-3/TRBV12-4,TRBJ2-7,many,TRBD2,CASSPGRIRYF,TGTGCCAGCAGTCCCGGGAGGATCCGGTACTTC
TRBV5-1,TRBJ1-3,many,NA,CASRESAWSGNTIYF,TGCGCCAGCAGGGAGTCAGCATGGTCTGGAAACACCATATATTTT
TRBV3-1,TRBJ2-1,NA,TRBD2,CASSQEGLAGGLLYEQFF,TGTGCCAGCAGCCAGGAGGGCCTAGCGGGGGGCCTACTATATGAGCAGTTCTTC
TRBV20-1,TRBJ2-6,many,NA,CSARRPAGANVLTF,TGCAGTGCTAGACGGCCTGCGGGGGCCAACGTCCTGACTTTC
TRBV5-1,TRBJ1-2,few,NA,CASSIQGGDGYTF,TGCGCCAGCAGTATCCAGGGAGGCGATGGCTACACCTTC
TRBV6-1,TRBJ2-2,NA,NA,CASRKPGQSGELFF,TGTGCCAGCAGGAAACCGGGACAATCCGGGGAGCTGTTTTTT
TRBV27,TRBJ1-4,many,NA,CASSFEGRTNEKLFF,TGTGCCAGCAGTTTCGAGGGACGCACTAATGAAAAACTGTTTTTT
TRBV7-3,TRBJ2-1,many,TRBD2,CASSHTGTRGDNEQFF,TGTGCCAGCAGTCATACCGGGACTAGAGGAGACAATGAGCAGTTCTTC
TRBV27,TRBJ2-1,many,NA,CASSRLTGTSYNEQFF,TGTGCCAGCAGCCGACTTACAGGGACCAGCTACAATGAGCAGTTCTTC
TRBV7-2,TRBJ2-2,NA,TRBD2,CASSLDWGGPGELFF,TGTGCCAGCAGCTTAGACTGGGGGGGTCCCGGGGAGCTGTTTTTT
TRBV12-3/TRBV12-4,TRBJ2-7,many,TRBD1,CASSLVLGTGVHEQYF,TGTGCCAGCAGTTTAGTGTTAGGGACAGGGGTCCACGAGCAGTACTTC
TRBV20-1,TRBJ2-1,many,NA,CSALLPGEQFF,TGCAGTGCGCTTCTCCCGGGGGAGCAGTTCTTC
TRBV28,TRBJ2-1,many,NA,CASSLSPPLGYEQFF,TGTGCCAGCAGTTTATCCCCCCCACTAGGCTATGAGCAGTTCTTC
TRBV6-1,TRBJ2-7,many,TRBD2,CASSLWGLAGASEQYF,TGTGCCAGCAGCCTCTGGGGACTAGCGGGAGCGAGCGAGCAGTACTTC
TRBV20-1,TRBJ2-7,NA,NA,CSARDGGPSYEQYF,TGCAGTGCTAGAGATGGGGGGCCTTCCTACGAGCAGTACTTC
TRBV28,TRBJ1-6,many,NA,CASTGPNSPLHF,TGTGCCAGCACGGGACCGAATTCACCCCTCCACTTT
TRBV5-1,TRBJ2-2,NA,NA,CASSLRGFTGELFF,TGCGCCAGCAGCTTAAGAGGATTCACCGGGGAGCTGTTTTTT
TRBV10-3,TRBJ2-7,many,NA,CAISVGAYEQYF,TGTGCCATCAGTGTTGGGGCTTACGAGCAGTACTTC
TRBV18,TRBJ1-3,many,NA,CASSPEASGNTIYF,TGTGCCAGCTCCCCGGAGGCCTCTGGAAACACCATATATTTT
TRBV28,TRBJ2-5,many,TRBD2,CASSLSGGGQETQYF,TGTGCCAGCAGTTTAAGCGGGGGAGGACAAGAGACCCAGTACTTC
TRBV20-1,TRBJ2-2,many,NA,CSARDDWRGLTGELFF,TGCAGTGCTAGAGATGATTGGCGGGGCTTGACCGGGGAGCTGTTTTTT
TRBV20-1,TRBJ2-4,few,TRBD2,CSALALAKNIQYF,TGCAGTGCACTAGCGCTAGCCAAAAACATTCAGTACTTC
TRBV15,TRBJ2-3,NA,TRBD2,CATSSGLAGAPGTDTQYF,TGTGCCACCAGCTCGGGACTAGCGGGGGCCCCTGGCACAGATACGCAGTATTTT
TRBV5-1,TRBJ1-2,many,NA,CASSLMGLDYGYTF,TGCGCCAGCAGCTTGATGGGACTAGACTATGGCTACACCTTC
TRBV15,TRBJ1-1,few,NA,CATRGGAEAFF,TGTGCCACCAGGGGGGGGGCTGAAGCTTTCTTT
TRBV5-1,TRBJ2-5,NA,NA,CASSPGQPKQETQYF,TGCGCCAGCAGCCCAGGACAACCCAAGCAAGAGACCCAGTACTTC
TRBV7-6,TRBJ2-2,few,TRBD1,CASSPPGQLLANTGELFF,TGTGCCAGCAGCCCTCCGGGACAGTTACTCGCGAACACCGGGGAGCTGTTTTTT
TRBV5-1,TRBJ2-5,many,NA,CASSLGSETQYF,TGCGCCAGCAGCTTGGGATCGGAGACCCAGTACTTC
TRBV12-3/TRBV12-4,TRBJ1-2,many,NA,CASSSPGYGYTF,TGTGCCAGCAGTAGTCCGGGCTATGGCTACACCTTC
TRBV13,TRBJ1-1,few,TRBD1,CASSLVQGAAEAFF,TGTGCCAGCAGCTTAGTACAGGGGGCGGCTGAAGCTTTCTTT
TRBV27,TRBJ2-7,few,TRBD1,CASRIQGKQYF,TGTGCCAGCAGGATACAGGGGAAGCAGTACTTC
TRBV5-1,TRBJ1-2,few,NA,CASRTGNYGYTF,TGCGCCAGCAGGACAGGAAACTATGGCTACACCTTC
TRBV7-8,TRBJ2-1,many,NA,CASSFGYGGSYNEQFF,TGTGCCAGCAGCTTCGGATATGGGGGGTCCTACAATGAGCAGTTCTTC
TRBV29-1,TRBJ2-3,few,TRBD1,CSVPNTGASTDTQYF,TGCAGCGTCCCTAACACAGGGGCTAGCACAGATACGCAGTATTTT
TRBV5-1,TRBJ2-7,few,NA,CASAFIREPEYEQYF,TGCGCCAGCGCGTTCATCCGTGAACCAGAATACGAGCAGTACTTC
TRBV20-1,TRBJ2-1,many,TRBD2,CSARDWGGVSAYNEQFF,TGCAGTGCTAGAGATTGGGGGGGGGTCAGTGCCTACAATGAGCAGTTCTTC
TRBV29-1,TRBJ2-1,many,NA,CSSTEHNEQFF,TGCAGCTCCACCGAACACAATGAGCAGTTCTTC
TRBV3-1,TRBJ2-1,many,TRBD2,CASAGVNEQFF,TGTGCCAGCGCGGGGGTGAATGAGCAGTTCTTC
TRBV5-1,TRBJ2-3,NA,NA,CASSLAVGPFLRDTQYF,TGCGCCAGCAGCTTGGCGGTGGGCCCCTTTTTACGAGATACGCAGTATTTT
TRBV27,TRBJ2-7,many,NA,CASSLGQTQYF,TGTGCCAGCAGCCTGGGGCAGACGCAGTACTTC
TRBV20-1,TRBJ2-7,many,NA,CSGAFDGAYEQYF,TGCAGTGGTGCATTCGATGGGGCTTACGAGCAGTACTTC